The 18 T cell receptor beta chains below all came from one sample that was sequenced in a study of blood T cell repertoires in COVID-19. Clones were read by immunoSEQ multiplex PCR, and TCRdb kept only the in-frame ones, dropping some. The repertoire consists of approximately 300,000 clones, with around nine tenths occurring once and the leading ten covering approximately 4%. Sequenced material: peripheral blood. The receptor source for this set is a woman in her forties or fifties with active or convalescent COVID-19.

This clone has only one observation. The chain is built from TRBV15 and TRBJ2-5; TRBD2 agrees at 11 bases. V trimming: 1 base; J trimming: 2 bases; junction bases outside the gene matches: 9. Looked up from germline, CDR1 is LNHNV and CDR2 is YYDKDF (reference sequence). The CDR3 extends over 18 amino acids. CDR3 protein: CATSRGASGGILQETQYF. The CDR3 bases are TGTGCCACCAGCAGAGGTGCTAGCGGGGGGATACTTCAAGAGACCCAGTACTTC.

The J gene is TRBJ2-7, the V gene TRBV12-3 or TRBV12-4; D gene uncertain. The CDR3 is made up of 13 amino acids. Trimming took off 1 base at V and 5 bases at J, with 9 bases between the two ends. The CDR3 DNA reads TGTGCCAGCAGTTTAGGGAGCCTCAACGAGCAGTACTTC. It codes for CASSLGSLNEQYF.

The rearrangement joins TRBV3-1 (or the pseudogene TRBV3-2) to TRBJ1-1; D gene ambiguous. Between the trimmed V and J ends, which lost 0 bases and 1 base, there was a span of 6 bases. The CDR3 contains 14 residues. Looked up from germline, CDR1 is LGHDT and CDR2 is YNNKEL (reference sequence). CDR3 bases: TGTGCCAGCAGCCAAGATTTGGCGAACACTGAAGCTTTCTTT. Translating gives CASSQDLANTEAFF.

This chain joins TRBV28 and TRBJ2-7; D is undetermined. This CDR3 has 13 amino acids. The germline gives CDR1 MDHEN, CDR2 SYDVKM. With 6 bases removed from V and 8 bases from J, the gap between germline ends came to 17 bases. The CDR3 DNA reads as TGTGCCAGCAGGCCTAGTTCCGGTCGCAAGCAGTACTTC. Protein product: CASRPSSGRKQYF.

The rearrangement joins TRBV6-5 to TRBJ2-7; the D gene is possibly TRBD1 (5 bases). The CDR3 runs 12 residues. Germline V lookup: CDR1 MNHEY, CDR2 SVGAGI. Deletions cut 10 bases from V and 2 bases from J, with 12 bases between. The CDR3 protein is CATRAQAYEQYF. Written as DNA, the CDR3 is TGTGCCACCAGGGCACAAGCCTACGAGCAGTACTTC.

In this sample, this clone turned up a few times. The chain joins TRBV7-2 to TRBJ1-2; possible D gene TRBD1, 5 bases. The CDR3 is made up of 13 amino acids. CDR1 SGHTA and CDR2 FQGNSA come from the germline V gene. V shed 6 bases and J shed 10 bases, with 18 bases lying between them. CDR3: CASSWGGGLDYTF. The CDR3 DNA sequence: TGTGCCAGCAGTTGGGGGGGAGGTCTTGACTACACCTTC.

This chain connects TRBV24-1 to TRBJ1-2; TRBD1 aligns across 7 bases. Germline V gene lookup returns CDR1 KGHDR and CDR2 SFDVKD. V lost 4 bases, J lost 7 bases, and 8 bases stayed unmatched. The CDR3 has 14 residues. DNA for the CDR3: TGTGCCACCAGTGACCCTGGGACAGCTTCTGGCTACACCTTC. This gives the protein CATSDPGTASGYTF.

The chain links TRBV10-3 to TRBJ1-2; 8 bases match TRBD1. Trimming took 4 bases from V and 11 from J; bases not matched to a gene: 6. The CDR3 covers 12 residues. Per the germline V gene, CDR1 is ENHRY and CDR2 is SYGVKD. The DNA for the CDR3 is TGTGCCATCAGTGTTGACAGGGGCGTTTACACCTTC. Its translation: CAISVDRGVYTF.

This clone was observed once. J is TRBJ2-1 and V is TRBV4-1, with a tentative D call TRBD2 (7 bases). CDR3 size: 16 residues. V lost 0 bases and J 4 bases, leaving 13 bases between the germline ends. CDR1 and CDR2 from the germline V gene are MGHRA and YSYEKL. CDR3 DNA: TGCGCCAGCAGCCAAGATGGGGGGGCTAGGTACAATGAGCAGTTCTTC. This encodes CASSQDGGARYNEQFF.

The chain employs TRBV14 and TRBJ1-1; D gene ambiguous. V was shortened by 4 bases and J by 5 bases, with 8 bases between the two germline ends. The CDR3 extends over 12 amino acids. CDR1 is SGHDN and CDR2 is FVKESK in the germline V gene. As DNA, the CDR3 is TGTGCCAGCAGCCCTCTGAGAACTGAAGCTTTCTTT. This translates into CASSPLRTEAFF.

This clone is a singleton in its sample. The chain uses TRBV7-2 and TRBJ1-5; tentative D call: TRBD1 (5 bases). Germline V gives CDR1 SGHTA, CDR2 FQGNSA. CDR3 size: 12 residues. Trimming stripped 3 bases from V and 6 bases from J, with 6 bases between. CDR3 loop: CASSFDSQPQHF. For the CDR3, the DNA is TGTGCCAGCAGCTTTGACAGTCAGCCCCAGCATTTT.

V and J are TRBV2 and TRBJ1-6; D is ambiguous. The CDR3 contains 15 residues. Germline V gene lookup returns CDR1 SNHLY and CDR2 FYNNEI. V was trimmed by 6 bases and J by 7 bases, leaving 16 bases between them. Here the CDR3 reads CASSFLAVPNSPLHF. The CDR3 nucleotides are TGTGCCAGCAGCTTCCTGGCGGTGCCGAATTCACCCCTCCACTTT.

This chain uses TRBV27 with TRBJ2-7; D gene unclear. The CDR3 sequence is 13 residues long. The germline CDR1 and CDR2 sequences are MNHEY and SMNVEV (reference sequence). The V end lost 0 bases, the J end lost 8 bases, and 11 bases lay between the germline ends. In nucleotides, the CDR3 is TGTGCCAGCAGTTTATCGGGCGTGGGTAAGCAGTACTTC. Translation: CASSLSGVGKQYF.

The sample holds one count of this clone. J is TRBJ2-1 and V is TRBV7-2; TRBD2 agrees at 13 bases. The CDR3 runs 16 residues. Germline V gene lookup returns CDR1 SGHTA and CDR2 FQGNSA. The ends lost 1 base at V and 3 bases at J; junction bases unmatched: 0. CDR3 DNA sequence: TGTGCCAGCAGCTTAGGACTAGCGGGAGGCTACAATGAGCAGTTCTTC. It translates to CASSLGLAGGYNEQFF.

J is TRBJ2-5 and V is TRBV10-3; TRBD2 matches at 7 bases. The CDR3 has 14 residues. The V gene's germline CDR1 is ENHRY and CDR2 SYGVKD. In DNA form, the CDR3 reads TGTGCGATCTCTCGGGGGGTTCCTGGAGAGACCCAGTACTTC. This encodes CAISRGVPGETQYF.

J is TRBJ2-1 and V is TRBV19, with 9 bases fitting TRBD1. Germline CDR1 LNHDA, CDR2 SQIVND (reference sequence). The ends lost 3 bases at V and 3 bases at J; junction bases unmatched: 3. This CDR3 has 15 amino acids. CDR3 sequence reads: CASSMGDRDYNEQFF. In DNA, the CDR3 is TGTGCCAGTAGTATGGGGGACAGGGACTACAATGAGCAGTTCTTC.

The table lists this clone with a few counts. CDR3 sequence reads: CASSQYGAEAFF. CDR3 bases: TGCGCCAGCAGTCAATACGGGGCTGAAGCTTTCTTT. The V and J genes are TRBV23-1 and TRBJ1-1; D gene ambiguous. TRBV23-1 qualifies as an ORF whose function is uncertain. This CDR3 spans 12 amino acids. Trimming cost V 1 base and J 6 bases, with 6 bases left between them.

This clone has a handful of counts. The chain recombines TRBV6-6 with TRBJ2-7; TRBD1 is a possible D gene (6 bases). The germline V gene encodes CDR1 MNHNY and CDR2 SVGAGI (reference sequence). Deletions cut 2 bases from V and 2 bases from J, with 10 bases between. This CDR3 comprises 14 residues. DNA for the CDR3: TGTGCCAGCAGTTACCGCCAGGGGCCCTACGAGCAGTACTTC. Residues: CASSYRQGPYEQYF.